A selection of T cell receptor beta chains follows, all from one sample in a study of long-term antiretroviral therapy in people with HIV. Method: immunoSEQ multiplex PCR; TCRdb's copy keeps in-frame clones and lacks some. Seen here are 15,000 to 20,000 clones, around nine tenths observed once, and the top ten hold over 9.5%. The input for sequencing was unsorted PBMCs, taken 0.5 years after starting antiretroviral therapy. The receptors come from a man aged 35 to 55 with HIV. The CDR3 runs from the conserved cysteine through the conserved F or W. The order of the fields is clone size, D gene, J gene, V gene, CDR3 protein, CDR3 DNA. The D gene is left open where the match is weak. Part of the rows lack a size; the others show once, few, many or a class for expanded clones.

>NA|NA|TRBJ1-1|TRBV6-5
CASSYSMAGEAFF
TGTGCCAGCAGTTACTCGATGGCAGGTGAAGCTTTCTTT
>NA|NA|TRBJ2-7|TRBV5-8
CASSLLGDPYEQYF
TGTGCCAGCAGCTTGCTAGGGGACCCCTACGAGCAGTACTTC
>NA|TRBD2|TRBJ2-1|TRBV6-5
CASSYFASGSHNEQFF
TGTGCCAGCAGTTACTTTGCTAGCGGTTCCCACAATGAGCAGTTCTTC
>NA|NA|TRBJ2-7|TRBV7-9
CASSGYEQYF
TGTGCCAGCAGCGGTTACGAGCAGTACTTC
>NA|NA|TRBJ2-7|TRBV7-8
CASSFFGREYREQYF
TGTGCCAGCAGCTTCTTCGGCAGGGAATATCGCGAGCAGTACTTC
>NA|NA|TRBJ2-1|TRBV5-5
CASSPALVSNEQFF
TGTGCCAGCAGCCCCGCCTTAGTGAGTAATGAGCAGTTCTTC
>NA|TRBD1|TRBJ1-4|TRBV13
CASSSGTGREKLFF
TGTGCCAGCAGCTCCGGGACAGGGCGTGAAAAACTGTTTTTT
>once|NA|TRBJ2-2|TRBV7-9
CASSVLAGLGTGELFF
TGTGCCAGCAGCGTCCTAGCCGGGCTCGGCACCGGGGAGCTGTTTTTT
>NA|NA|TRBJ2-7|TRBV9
CASSPSGRRSYEQYF
TGTGCCAGCAGCCCAAGCGGGCGCCGCTCCTACGAGCAGTACTTC
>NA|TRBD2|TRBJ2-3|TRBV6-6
CASSYIGEGDTQYF
TGTGCCAGCAGTTACATCGGGGAGGGGGATACGCAGTATTTT
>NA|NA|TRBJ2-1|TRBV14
CASSPINNEQFF
TGTGCCAGCAGCCCGATCAACAATGAGCAGTTCTTC
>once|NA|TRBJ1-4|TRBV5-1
CASSSTAAAKLFF
TGCGCCAGCAGCTCGACGGCCGCTGCAAAACTGTTTTTT
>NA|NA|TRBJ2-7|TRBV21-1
CASRNGTFEQYF
TGTGCCAGCAGAAACGGGACATTCGAGCAGTACTTC
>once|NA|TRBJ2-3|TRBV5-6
CASSQNRGASTDTQYF
TGTGCCAGCAGCCAAAACCGGGGGGCTAGCACAGATACGCAGTATTTT
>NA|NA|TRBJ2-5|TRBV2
CASSGGKGETQYF
TGTGCCAGCAGTGGGGGTAAGGGAGAGACCCAGTACTTC
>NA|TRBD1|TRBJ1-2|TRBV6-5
CASSSLRTGNYGYTF
TGTGCCAGCAGTTCCCTACGGACAGGGAACTATGGCTACACCTTC
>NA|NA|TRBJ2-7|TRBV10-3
CAISDRGPWDEQYF
TGTGCCATCAGTGACCGGGGTCCTTGGGACGAGCAGTACTTC
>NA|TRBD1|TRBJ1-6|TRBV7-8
CASSSRQGESPLHF
TGTGCCAGCAGCTCCCGACAGGGAGAATCACCCCTCCACTTT
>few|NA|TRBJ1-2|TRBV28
CASSLGPNYGYTF
TGTGCCAGCAGTTTAGGTCCTAACTATGGCTACACCTTC
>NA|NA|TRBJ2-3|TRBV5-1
CASSLVGDGTDTQYF
TGCGCCAGCAGCTTGGTAGGGGACGGCACAGATACGCAGTATTTT
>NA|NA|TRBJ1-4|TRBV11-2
CASSLGGFTRTNEKLFF
TGTGCCAGCAGCTTAGGCGGATTTACCAGAACTAATGAAAAACTGTTTTTT
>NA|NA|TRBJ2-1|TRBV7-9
CASSLGRPPSDEQFF
TGTGCCAGCAGCTTAGGGAGACCGCCCAGCGATGAGCAGTTCTTC
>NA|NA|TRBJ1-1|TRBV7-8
CASSLVGGSAFF
TGTGCCAGCAGCTTAGTCGGGGGTTCGGCTTTCTTT
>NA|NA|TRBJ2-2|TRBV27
CASSPPILTGELFF
TGTGCCAGCAGTCCCCCGATACTCACCGGGGAGCTGTTTTTT
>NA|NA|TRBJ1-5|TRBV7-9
CASSLPGYNQPQHF
TGTGCCAGCAGCTTACCAGGGTACAATCAGCCCCAGCATTTT
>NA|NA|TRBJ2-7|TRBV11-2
CASRGTLAYEQYF
TGTGCCAGCAGAGGGACATTAGCCTACGAGCAGTACTTC
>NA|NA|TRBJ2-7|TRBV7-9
CASSSDTGKNEQYF
TGTGCCAGCAGCAGCGATACAGGGAAGAACGAGCAGTACTTC
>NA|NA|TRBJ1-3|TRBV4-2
CASSQDEGNSGNTIYF
TGTGCCAGCAGCCAAGACGAGGGAAACTCTGGAAACACCATATATTTT
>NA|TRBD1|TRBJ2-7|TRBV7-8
CASSYPDRDSGKIYEQYF
TGTGCCAGCAGCTACCCGGATAGGGACAGCGGAAAGATCTACGAGCAGTACTTC
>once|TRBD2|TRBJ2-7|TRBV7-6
CASSLDEREPSYEQYF
TGTGCCAGCAGCTTAGATGAGCGGGAGCCATCCTACGAGCAGTACTTC
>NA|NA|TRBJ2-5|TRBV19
CASSIGGMASQETQYF
TGTGCCAGTAGTATTGGGGGGATGGCCTCCCAAGAGACCCAGTACTTC
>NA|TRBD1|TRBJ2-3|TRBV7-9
CASSTPRDRMIYTQYF
TGTGCCAGCAGCACACCTCGGGACAGGATGATCTATACGCAGTATTTT
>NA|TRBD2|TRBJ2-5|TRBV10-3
CAISVVSGSGWGETQYF
TGTGCCATCAGTGTTGTATCGGGTAGCGGGTGGGGGGAGACCCAGTACTTC
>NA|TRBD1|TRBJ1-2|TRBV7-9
CASSLDRGILYGYTF
TGTGCCAGCAGCTTAGACAGGGGGATTCTCTATGGCTACACCTTC
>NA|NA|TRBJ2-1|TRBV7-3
CASSLSPPSSYNEQFF
TGTGCCAGCAGCTTAAGCCCCCCAAGCTCCTACAATGAGCAGTTCTTC
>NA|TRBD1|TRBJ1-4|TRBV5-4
CASTQGGTNEKLFF
TGTGCCAGCACCCAGGGGGGCACTAATGAAAAACTGTTTTTT
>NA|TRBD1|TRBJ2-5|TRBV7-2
CASSLGQGKETQYF
TGTGCCAGCAGCTTAGGACAGGGGAAGGAGACCCAGTACTTC
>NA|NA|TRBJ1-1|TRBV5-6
CASSRDRGYGTEAFF
TGTGCCAGCAGCCGAGATCGGGGGTATGGCACTGAAGCTTTCTTT
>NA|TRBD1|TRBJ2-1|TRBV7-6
CASSLDRALGVNEQFF
TGTGCCAGCAGCTTGGACAGGGCTTTAGGGGTGAATGAGCAGTTCTTC
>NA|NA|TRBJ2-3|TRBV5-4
CASSSGPSTDTQYF
TGTGCCAGCAGCTCTGGCCCGAGCACAGATACGCAGTATTTT
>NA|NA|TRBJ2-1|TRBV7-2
CASSSNIPGQFF
TGTGCCAGCAGCTCCAATATCCCAGGGCAGTTCTTC
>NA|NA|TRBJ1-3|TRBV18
CASSPTGSGNTIYF
TGTGCCAGCTCACCAACGGGCTCTGGAAACACCATATATTTT
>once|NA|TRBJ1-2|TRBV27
CASSLTPGDGYTF
TGTGCCAGCAGTTTAACCCCCGGGGACGGCTACACCTTC
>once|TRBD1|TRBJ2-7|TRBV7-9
CASSGDRGMDSYEQYF
TGTGCCAGCAGCGGGGACAGGGGGATGGACTCCTACGAGCAGTACTTC
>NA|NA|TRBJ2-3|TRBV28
CASSSSGDTQYF
TGTGCCAGCAGTTCCTCTGGGGATACGCAGTATTTT
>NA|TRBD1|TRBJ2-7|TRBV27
CASSFGTGGYEQYF
TGTGCCAGCAGTTTTGGGACAGGGGGTTACGAGCAGTACTTC
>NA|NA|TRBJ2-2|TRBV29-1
CSALPLGAGELFF
TGCAGCGCCCTGCCACTTGGAGCCGGGGAGCTGTTTTTT
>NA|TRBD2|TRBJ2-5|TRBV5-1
CASSLMSGGALGETQYF
TGCGCCAGCAGCTTGATGAGCGGGGGGGCTCTTGGGGAGACCCAGTACTTC
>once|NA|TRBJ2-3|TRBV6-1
CASDLTDTQYF
TGTGCCAGCGACTTAACAGATACGCAGTATTTT
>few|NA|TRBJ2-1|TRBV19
CASSVTSNNEQFF
TGTGCCAGTAGTGTGACTAGTAACAATGAGCAGTTCTTC
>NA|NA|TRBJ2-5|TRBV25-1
CASSEWGAGGETQYF
TGTGCCAGCAGTGAATGGGGAGCGGGTGGGGAGACCCAGTACTTC